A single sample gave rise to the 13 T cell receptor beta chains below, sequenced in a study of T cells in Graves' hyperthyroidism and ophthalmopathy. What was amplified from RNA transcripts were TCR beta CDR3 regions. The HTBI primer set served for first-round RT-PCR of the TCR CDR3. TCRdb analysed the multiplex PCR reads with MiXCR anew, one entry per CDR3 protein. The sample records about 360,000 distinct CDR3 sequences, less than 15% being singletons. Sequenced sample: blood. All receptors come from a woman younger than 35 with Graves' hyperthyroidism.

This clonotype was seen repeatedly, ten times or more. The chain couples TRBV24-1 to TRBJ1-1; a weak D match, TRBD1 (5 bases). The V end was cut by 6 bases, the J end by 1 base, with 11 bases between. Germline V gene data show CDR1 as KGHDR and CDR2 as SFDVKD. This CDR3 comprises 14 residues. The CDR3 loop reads CATSSDGGNTEAFF. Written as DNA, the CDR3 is TGTGCCACCAGTTCTGATGGGGGGAACACTGAAGCTTTCTTT.

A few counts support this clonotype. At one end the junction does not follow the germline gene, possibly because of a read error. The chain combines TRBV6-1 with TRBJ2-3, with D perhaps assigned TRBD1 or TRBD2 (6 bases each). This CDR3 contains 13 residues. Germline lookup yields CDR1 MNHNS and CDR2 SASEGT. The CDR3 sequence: CVSSPGARDTQYF. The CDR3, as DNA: TGTGTCAGCAGCCCGGGGGCAAGGGATACGCAGTATTTT.

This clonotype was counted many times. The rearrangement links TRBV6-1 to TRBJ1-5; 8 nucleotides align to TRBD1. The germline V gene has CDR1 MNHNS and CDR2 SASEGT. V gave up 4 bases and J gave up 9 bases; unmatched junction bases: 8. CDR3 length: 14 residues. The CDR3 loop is CASSGRTGSPPQHF. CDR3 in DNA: TGTGCCAGCAGTGGACGGACAGGGTCGCCGCCCCAGCATTTT.

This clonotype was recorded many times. The CDR3 protein is CASSLDLVGNTEAFF. CDR3 nucleotide sequence: TGTGCCAGCAGCTTAGATCTTGTGGGGAACACTGAAGCTTTCTTT. The chain recombines TRBV11-2 with TRBJ1-1; D is ambiguous. The CDR3 spans 15 residues. V shed 0 bases and J shed 1 base, with 9 bases lying between them. CDR1 and CDR2 (germline): SGHAT, FQNNGV.

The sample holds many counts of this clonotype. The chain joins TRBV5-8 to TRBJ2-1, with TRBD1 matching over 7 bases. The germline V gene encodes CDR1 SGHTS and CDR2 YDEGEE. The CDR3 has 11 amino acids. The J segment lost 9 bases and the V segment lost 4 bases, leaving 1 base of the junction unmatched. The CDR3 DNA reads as TGTGCCAGCAGCCGGGACAGTGAGCAGTTCTTC. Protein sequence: CASSRDSEQFF.

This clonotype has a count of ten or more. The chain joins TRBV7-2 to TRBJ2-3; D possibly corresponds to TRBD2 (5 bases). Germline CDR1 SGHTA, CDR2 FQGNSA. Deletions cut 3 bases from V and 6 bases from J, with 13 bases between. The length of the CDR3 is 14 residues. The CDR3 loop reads CASSFRTSGDTQYF. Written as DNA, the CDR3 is TGTGCCAGCAGCTTCCGGACTTCGGGGGATACGCAGTATTTT.

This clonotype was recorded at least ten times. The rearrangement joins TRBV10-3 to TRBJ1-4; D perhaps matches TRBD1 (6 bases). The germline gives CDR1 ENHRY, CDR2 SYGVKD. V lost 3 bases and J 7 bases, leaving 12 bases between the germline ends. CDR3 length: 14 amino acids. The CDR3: CAISDSGEGEKLFF. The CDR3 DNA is TGTGCCATCAGTGATTCAGGGGAGGGTGAAAAACTGTTTTTT.

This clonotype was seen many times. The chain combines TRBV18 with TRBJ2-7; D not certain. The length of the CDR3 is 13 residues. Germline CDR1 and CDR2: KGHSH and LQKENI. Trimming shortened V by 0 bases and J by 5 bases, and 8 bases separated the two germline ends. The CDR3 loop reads CASSPPGSDEQYF. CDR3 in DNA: TGTGCCAGCTCACCACCAGGGTCGGACGAGCAGTACTTC.

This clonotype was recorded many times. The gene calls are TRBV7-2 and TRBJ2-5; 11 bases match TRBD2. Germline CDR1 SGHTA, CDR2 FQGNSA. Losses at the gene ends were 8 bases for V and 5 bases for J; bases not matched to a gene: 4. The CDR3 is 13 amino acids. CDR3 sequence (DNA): TGTGCCAGCGCTAGCGGGAGGAGGGAGACCCAGTACTTC. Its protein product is CASASGRRETQYF.

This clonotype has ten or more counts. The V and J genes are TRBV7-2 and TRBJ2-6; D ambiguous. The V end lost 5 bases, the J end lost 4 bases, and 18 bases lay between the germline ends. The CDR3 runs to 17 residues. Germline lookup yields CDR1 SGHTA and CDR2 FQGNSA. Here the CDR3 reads CASSPRIRTAGANVLTF. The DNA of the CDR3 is TGTGCCAGCAGCCCCCGGATTCGAACCGCGGGGGCCAACGTCCTGACTTTC. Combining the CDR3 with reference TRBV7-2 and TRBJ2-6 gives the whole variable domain GAGVSQSPSNKVTEKGKDVELRCDPISGHTALYWYRQSLGQGLEFLIYFQGNSAPDKSGLPSDRFSAERTGGSVSTLTIQRTQQEDSAVYLCASSPRIRTAGANVLTFGAGSRLTVL.

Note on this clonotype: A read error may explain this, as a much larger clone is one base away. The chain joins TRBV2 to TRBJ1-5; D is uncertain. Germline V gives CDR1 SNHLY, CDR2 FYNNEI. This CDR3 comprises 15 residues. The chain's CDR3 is CAISDAGNANQPQRF. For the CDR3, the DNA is TGTGCCATCAGTGACGCAGGAAACGCCAATCAGCCCCAGCGTTTT. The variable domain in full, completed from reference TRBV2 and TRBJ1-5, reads EPEVTQTPSHQVTQMGQEVILRCVPISNHLYFYWYRQILGQKVEFLVSFYNNEISEKSEIFDDQFSVERPDGSNFTLKIRSTKLEDSAMYFCAISDAGNANQPQRFGDGTRLSIL.

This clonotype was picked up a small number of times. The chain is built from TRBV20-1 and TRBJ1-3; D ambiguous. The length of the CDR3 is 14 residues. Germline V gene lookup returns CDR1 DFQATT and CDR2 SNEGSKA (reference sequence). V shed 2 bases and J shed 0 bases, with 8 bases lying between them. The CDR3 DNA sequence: TGCAGTGCTAGACCTACCCTCTCTGGAAACACCATATATTTT. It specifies CSARPTLSGNTIYF.

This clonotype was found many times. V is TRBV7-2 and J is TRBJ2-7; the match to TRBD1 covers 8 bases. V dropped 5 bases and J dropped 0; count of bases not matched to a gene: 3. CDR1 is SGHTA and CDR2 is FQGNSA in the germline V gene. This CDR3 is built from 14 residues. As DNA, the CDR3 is TGTGCCAGCAGCCAGGACAGGGCCTCCTACGAGCAGTACTTC. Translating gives CASSQDRASYEQYF.